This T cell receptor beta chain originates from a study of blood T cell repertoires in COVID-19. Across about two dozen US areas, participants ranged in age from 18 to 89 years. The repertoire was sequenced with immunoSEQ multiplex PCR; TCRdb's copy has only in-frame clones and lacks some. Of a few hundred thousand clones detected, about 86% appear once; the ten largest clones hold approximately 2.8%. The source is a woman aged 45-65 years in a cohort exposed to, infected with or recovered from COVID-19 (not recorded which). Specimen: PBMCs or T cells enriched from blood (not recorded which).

This chain's CDR3 is CASRPIGQGGTDTQYF. Here the CDR3 DNA reads TGTGCCAGCAGGCCCATCGGACAGGGAGGCACAGATACGCAGTATTTT. V and J are TRBV7-9 and TRBJ2-3, with 8 bases aligning to TRBD1. The CDR3 extends over 16 amino acids. Trimming removed 6 bases from V and 1 base from J; junction bases left unmatched: 9. The germline gives CDR1 SEHNR, CDR2 FQNEAQ (reference sequence).